The 3 T cell receptor beta chains presented below share a single source sample, sequenced in a study of cytomegalovirus exposure and HLA in healthy donors. PCR primers comprised 60 Vbeta and 13 Jbeta primers. Produced via immunoSEQ multiplex PCR; TCRdb's table is partial and in-frame only. Of about 110,000 clones listed, around 87% were seen once; the top ten hold approximately 1.8%. Sequenced material: PBMCs. These receptors originate from a man between 40 and 49 years old in good health and CMV-seronegative.

The J gene is TRBJ2-7, the V gene TRBV9; no definite D call. The V end lost 1 base, the J end lost 3 bases, and 8 bases lay between the germline ends. The CDR3 length is 13 residues. The germline V gene encodes CDR1 SGDLS and CDR2 YYNGEE. The CDR3 is CASSVKNGYEQYF. For the CDR3, the DNA is TGTGCCAGCAGCGTAAAGAACGGCTACGAGCAGTACTTC.

The V and J genes are TRBV10-1 and TRBJ2-3; D is unclear. The CDR3 is 13 residues long. Deletions cut 0 bases from V and 4 bases from J, with 5 bases between. Germline V CDR1 and CDR2: WNHNN, SYGVQD (reference sequence). The CDR3 sequence is CASSESYPDTQYF. In DNA form, the CDR3 reads TGCGCCAGCAGTGAGTCGTATCCAGATACGCAGTATTTT.

The J gene is TRBJ2-2, the V gene TRBV2, with 9 bases matching TRBD1. Per the germline V gene, CDR1 is SNHLY and CDR2 is FYNNEI. Germline trimming cut 9 bases from V and 1 base from J; bases unmatched to any gene: 15. The CDR3 consists of 18 residues. Here the CDR3 reads CARETGGRMPLNTGELFF. CDR3 nucleotide sequence: TGTGCCAGAGAAACAGGGGGCAGAATGCCCTTGAACACCGGGGAGCTGTTTTTT.